The 3 T cell receptor beta chains presented below share a single source sample, sequenced in a study of T cell responses to AZD1222 COVID-19 vaccine. The table came from immunoSEQ multiplex PCR; TCRdb's copy has only in-frame clones and leaves some out. The sample consists of about 160,000 clones, around 89% of them appearing once. The sequencing here drew on peripheral blood, taken 28 days after the second AZD1222 dose. The origin of the receptors is an adult who received the AZD1222 COVID-19 vaccine.

This clone has just one count. The J gene is TRBJ2-2, the V gene TRBV24-1; 9 bases match TRBD1. V lost 7 bases and J lost 1; bases outside the gene matches: 3. CDR3 length: 15 residues. CDR1 and CDR2 from the germline V gene are KGHDR and SFDVKD. The CDR3 nucleotides read TGTGCCACCAGCTCGGGACAGGGGAACACCGGGGAGCTGTTTTTT. This translates into CATSSGQGNTGELFF.

This chain links TRBV11-2 with TRBJ2-3; 14 bases align to TRBD2. V was clipped by 2 bases and J by 5 bases; unmatched bases: 9. Germline CDR1 and CDR2: SGHAT and FQNNGV. CDR3 size: 18 residues. CDR3 DNA sequence: TGTGCCAGCAGCTTAACCGTGACTAGCGGGGGGGCCAGAGATACGCAGTATTTT. Its translation: CASSLTVTSGGARDTQYF.

The chain joins TRBV5-1 to TRBJ1-2, with 8 bases that match TRBD1. The CDR3 covers 15 residues. The V and J ends lost 0 bases and 1 base, in that order; junction bases with no gene match: 2. Germline V gene lookup returns CDR1 SGHRS and CDR2 YFSETQ. Here the CDR3 reads CASSLGQGSNYGYTF. The CDR3 DNA is TGCGCCAGCAGCTTGGGACAGGGGAGTAACTATGGCTACACCTTC.